This is a list of T cell receptor beta chains from one sample in a study of blood T cell repertoires in COVID-19. Assay: immunoSEQ multiplex PCR; the TCRdb copy retains only in-frame clones and omits some. Here the sample spans about 200,000 clones, 80% to 90% being singletons. The sequenced material came from PBMCs or T cells enriched from blood (not recorded which). The receptors derive from a woman aged 40 to 49 with acute COVID-19. Both conserved end residues are part of each CDR3. Fields, in order: CDR3 protein, CDR3 DNA, J gene, V gene, D gene, clone size. A D gene is named only where the DNA matches it firmly. Clone size is not always given. Where it is, it says once, few, many or a class for expanded clones.

CASRTSMGQAVGYTF,TGTGCCAGTAGGACCTCGATGGGACAGGCGGTTGGCTACACCTTC,TRBJ1-2,TRBV19,TRBD1,.
CASSQQGAGANVLTF,TGTGCCAGCAGCCAACAGGGGGCTGGGGCCAACGTCCTGACTTTC,TRBJ2-6,TRBV7-3,TRBD1,.
CAAYGPFRDSSYEQYF,TGTGCCGCATACGGACCCTTCCGGGACAGTTCCTACGAGCAGTACTTC,TRBJ2-7,TRBV28,TRBD1,.
CASSPGTVNTEAFF,TGTGCCAGCAGTCCCGGGACTGTGAACACTGAAGCTTTCTTT,TRBJ1-1,TRBV28,.,once
CASSLTSDQPQHF,TGTGCCAGCAGCTTAACGTCGGATCAGCCCCAGCATTTT,TRBJ1-5,TRBV7-9,.,.
CASSSPSATSGTYEQYF,TGTGCCAGCAGTTCCCCGTCGGCGACTAGCGGGACCTACGAGCAGTACTTC,TRBJ2-7,TRBV27,TRBD2,few
CAISDYGSSGATDTQYF,TGTGCCATCAGTGACTACGGGTCTAGCGGAGCCACAGATACGCAGTATTTT,TRBJ2-3,TRBV10-3,TRBD2,few
CASRESFMNTEAFF,TGTGCCAGCAGGGAGAGCTTCATGAACACTGAAGCTTTCTTT,TRBJ1-1,TRBV5-4,.,once
CASSPQGGNYEQYF,TGTGCCAGCAGCCCCCAGGGGGGTAACTACGAGCAGTACTTC,TRBJ2-7,TRBV6-5,.,.
CASSSGYSYGYTF,TGTGCCAGCAGCTCAGGGTACTCCTATGGCTACACCTTC,TRBJ1-2,TRBV7-9,.,.
CASSLMSGSMRAQHF,TGTGCCAGCAGTTTGATGTCAGGCAGCATGAGGGCCCAGCATTTT,TRBJ1-5,TRBV28,.,.
CSFRQGLNTEAFF,TGCAGCTTCCGACAGGGGCTGAACACTGAAGCTTTCTTT,TRBJ1-1,TRBV29-1,TRBD1,.
CASSPSLGQGGNEQFF,TGCGCCAGCAGTCCTTCGTTGGGACAGGGGGGCAATGAGCAGTTCTTC,TRBJ2-1,TRBV4-1,TRBD1,.
CATSRDRPGTSLGGNQPQHF,TGTGCCACCAGCAGAGACAGGCCCGGGACATCTCTGGGTGGCAATCAGCCCCAGCATTTT,TRBJ1-5,TRBV15,.,.
CASRRDNYGYTF,TGTGCCAGCAGGAGGGATAACTATGGCTACACCTTC,TRBJ1-2,TRBV6-5,.,.
CASSFPRGSGANVLTF,TGTGCCAGCAGCTTCCCGCGGGGGTCTGGGGCCAACGTCCTGACTTTC,TRBJ2-6,TRBV7-2,TRBD2,.
CASSDMEREGGELFF,TGTGCCAGCAGTGATATGGAGCGGGAGGGCGGGGAGCTGTTTTTT,TRBJ2-2,TRBV28,TRBD2,.
CASSVESGSGETQYF,TGTGCCAGCAGTGTTGAGAGCGGGAGCGGAGAGACCCAGTACTTC,TRBJ2-5,TRBV2,TRBD2,.
CASSFSVGGNQPQHF,TGTGCCAGCAGCTTTTCGGTAGGGGGCAATCAGCCCCAGCATTTT,TRBJ1-5,TRBV7-2,.,few
CASSKDGVARQETQYF,TGTGCCAGCAGTAAAGACGGGGTGGCCCGACAAGAGACCCAGTACTTC,TRBJ2-5,TRBV27,.,.
CASSTRDRGNQETQYF,TGTGCCAGCAGTACACGGGACAGGGGAAACCAAGAGACCCAGTACTTC,TRBJ2-5,TRBV28,TRBD1,.
CASSEHPGGPEAFF,TGTGCCAGCAGCGAGCACCCGGGAGGGCCTGAAGCTTTCTTT,TRBJ1-1,TRBV11-3,.,once
CATSDQTSDHSTDTQYF,TGTGCCACCAGTGATCAGACTAGCGACCACAGCACAGATACGCAGTATTTT,TRBJ2-3,TRBV24-1,TRBD2,.
CASRYRLPGEQYF,TGTGCCAGCAGGTACCGCCTCCCGGGAGAGCAGTACTTC,TRBJ2-7,TRBV4-2,.,.
CAWTLRAGGGYTF,TGTGCCTGGACCCTTCGGGCCGGAGGTGGCTACACCTTC,TRBJ1-2,TRBV30,.,.
CASSLAVNEKLFF,TGTGCCAGCAGCTTGGCTGTTAATGAAAAACTGTTTTTT,TRBJ1-4,TRBV5-5,.,once
CASSLLAGGPTGELFF,TGTGCCAGCAGCTTACTGGCGGGAGGGCCGACCGGGGAGCTGTTTTTT,TRBJ2-2,TRBV7-9,TRBD2,.
CASSYGQGSETQYF,TGTGCCAGCAGTTACGGACAGGGGTCGGAGACCCAGTACTTC,TRBJ2-5,TRBV6-5,TRBD1,.
CASSKGLAGGRDTGELFF,TGTGCCAGTAGTAAAGGACTAGCGGGAGGGCGTGACACCGGGGAGCTGTTTTTT,TRBJ2-2,TRBV19,TRBD2,.
CASSPGRDNSPLHF,TGTGCCAGCTCACCTGGGAGGGATAATTCACCCCTCCACTTT,TRBJ1-6,TRBV18,.,.
CASSSPTTTGLAGAYEQYF,TGTGCCAGCAGCTCACCGACTACCACGGGACTAGCGGGGGCCTACGAGCAGTACTTC,TRBJ2-7,TRBV2,TRBD2,.
CASSRGDVAYEQYF,TGTGCCAGCAGCCGGGGGGACGTTGCCTACGAGCAGTACTTC,TRBJ2-7,TRBV14,.,.
CASSYADRVTGAFF,TGTGCCAGCAGTTACGCGGACAGAGTAACCGGGGCTTTCTTT,TRBJ1-1,TRBV6-6,.,.
CASSSRGPGEFF,TGTGCCAGCAGCTCCAGGGGGCCGGGGGAGTTCTTC,TRBJ2-1,TRBV5-5,TRBD1,.
CASSLSDRPNTEAFF,TGTGCCAGCAGTTTAAGTGACAGGCCGAACACTGAAGCTTTCTTT,TRBJ1-1,TRBV7-6,.,.
CATSDFPTGLAASTLQETQYF,TGTGCCACCAGTGATTTCCCAACTGGACTAGCGGCATCAACACTCCAAGAGACCCAGTACTTC,TRBJ2-5,TRBV24-1,TRBD2,few
CASNPDRVNEQFF,TGTGCCAGCAACCCGGACAGGGTCAATGAGCAGTTCTTC,TRBJ2-1,TRBV11-2,TRBD1,.
CASRSQGLNTDTQYF,TGTGCCAGTCGCTCTCAGGGGCTAAACACAGATACGCAGTATTTT,TRBJ2-3,TRBV19,.,.
CASSLDRLSGYGYTF,TGCGCCAGCAGCCTGGACAGACTATCCGGATATGGCTACACCTTC,TRBJ1-2,TRBV4-3,.,.
CASTPGGGLYNSPLHF,TGTGCCAGCACCCCCGGCGGGGGCCTTTATAATTCACCCCTCCACTTT,TRBJ1-6,TRBV2,.,.
CSVEKGFSLRVF,TGCAGCGTTGAAAAGGGGTTTAGCCTTAGAGTCTTC,TRBJ2-1,TRBV29-1,.,.